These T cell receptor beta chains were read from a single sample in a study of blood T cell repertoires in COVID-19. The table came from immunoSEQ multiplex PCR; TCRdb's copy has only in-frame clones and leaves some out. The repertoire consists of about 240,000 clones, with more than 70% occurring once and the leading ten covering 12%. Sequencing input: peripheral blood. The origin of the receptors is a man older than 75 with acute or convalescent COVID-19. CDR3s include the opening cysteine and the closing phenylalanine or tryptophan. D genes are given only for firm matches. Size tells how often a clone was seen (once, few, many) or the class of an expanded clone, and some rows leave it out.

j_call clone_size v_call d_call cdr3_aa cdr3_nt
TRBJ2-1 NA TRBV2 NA CASSESYEQFF TGTGCCAGCAGTGAGTCCTATGAGCAGTTCTTC
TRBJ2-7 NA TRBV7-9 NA CASSLDRGWPYEQYF TGTGCCAGCAGCTTAGATAGGGGGTGGCCCTACGAGCAGTACTTC
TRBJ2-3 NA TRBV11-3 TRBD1 CASSRRQGVSTDTQYF TGTGCCAGCAGCAGACGACAGGGGGTATCGACAGATACGCAGTATTTT
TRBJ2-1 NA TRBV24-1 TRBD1 CATSDPGGTGGFSSYNEQFF TGTGCCACCAGTGACCCTGGAGGGACAGGGGGCTTCAGCTCCTACAATGAGCAGTTCTTC
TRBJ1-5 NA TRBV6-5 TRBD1 CASSYSPTGNQPQHF TGTGCCAGCAGTTACTCACCGACAGGGAATCAGCCCCAGCATTTT
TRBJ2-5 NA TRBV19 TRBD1 CASSIGDRDAETQYF TGTGCCAGTAGTATAGGAGACAGGGACGCAGAGACCCAGTACTTC
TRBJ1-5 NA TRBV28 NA CASSFSGNQPQHF TGTGCCAGCAGTTTCTCGGGCAATCAGCCCCAGCATTTT
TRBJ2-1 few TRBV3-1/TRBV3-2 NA CASSRLPGAPTYNEQFF TGTGCCAGCAGCCGACTCCCCGGAGCGCCCACCTACAATGAGCAGTTCTTC
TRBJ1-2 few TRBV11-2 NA CASSLIKGAKGNYGYTF TGTGCCAGCAGCTTAATAAAAGGGGCGAAAGGGAACTATGGCTACACCTTC
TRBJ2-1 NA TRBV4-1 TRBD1 CASSQEGQDRVQFF TGCGCCAGCAGCCAAGAGGGACAGGACAGGGTGCAGTTCTTC
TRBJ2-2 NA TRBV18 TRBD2 CASSPLPGTSTNTGELFF TGTGCCAGCTCACCCTTACCTGGGACTAGCACGAACACCGGGGAGCTGTTTTTT
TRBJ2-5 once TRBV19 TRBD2 CASSIGGGVGETQYF TGTGCCAGTAGTATAGGTGGGGGGGTAGGGGAGACCCAGTACTTC
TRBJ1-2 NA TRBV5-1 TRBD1 CASRRDRVAGEGYTF TGCGCCAGCCGCCGGGACAGGGTTGCCGGTGAAGGCTACACCTTC
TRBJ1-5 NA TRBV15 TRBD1 CATSRGQNQPQHF TGTGCCACCAGCAGGGGACAGAATCAGCCCCAGCATTTT
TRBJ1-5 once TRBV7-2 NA CASSLGAGGQPQHF TGTGCCAGCAGCTTGGGGGCGGGGGGGCAGCCCCAGCATTTT
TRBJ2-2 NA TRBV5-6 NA CASSLLGSNTGELFF TGTGCCAGCAGCTTGCTAGGCAGTAACACCGGGGAGCTGTTTTTT
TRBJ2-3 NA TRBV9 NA CASSVELRTGTDTQYF TGTGCCAGCAGCGTAGAGCTCAGGACAGGCACAGATACGCAGTATTTT
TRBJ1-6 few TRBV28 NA CASSPQTGTNSPLHF TGTGCCAGCAGTCCCCAAACAGGGACTAATTCACCCCTCCACTTT
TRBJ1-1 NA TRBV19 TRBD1 CASSQQGARSTEAFF TGTGCCAGTAGTCAACAGGGGGCGCGGAGCACTGAAGCTTTCTTT
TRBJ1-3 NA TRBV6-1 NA CASSEAVHTIYF TGTGCCAGCAGTGAAGCCGTCCACACCATATATTTT
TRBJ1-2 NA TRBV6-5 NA CASSQGVLDYGYTF TGTGCCAGCAGCCAGGGTGTTCTAGACTATGGCTACACCTTC
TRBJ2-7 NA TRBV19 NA CASSLKADSSYEQYF TGTGCCAGTAGTCTAAAGGCGGACAGCTCCTACGAGCAGTACTTC
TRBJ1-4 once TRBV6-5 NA CASSYGPQNEKLFF TGTGCCAGCAGTTACGGGCCCCAAAATGAAAAACTGTTTTTT
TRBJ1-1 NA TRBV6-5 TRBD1 CATRGLGTALEAFF TGTGCCACTCGGGGCCTCGGGACAGCTTTAGAAGCTTTCTTT
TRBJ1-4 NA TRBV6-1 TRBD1 CASREDTGGEKLFF TGTGCCAGCAGAGAAGACACAGGGGGAGAAAAACTGTTTTTT
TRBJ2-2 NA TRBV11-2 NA CASSLVGGTGELFF TGTGCCAGCAGCTTAGTCGGGGGAACCGGGGAGCTGTTTTTT
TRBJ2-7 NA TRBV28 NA CASMGLSYEQYF TGTGCCAGCATGGGGCTTTCCTACGAGCAGTACTTC
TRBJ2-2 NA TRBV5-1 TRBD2 CASSLEIAGGTGELFF TGCGCCAGCAGCTTGGAGATAGCGGGGGGCACCGGGGAGCTGTTTTTT
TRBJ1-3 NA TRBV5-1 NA CASSLVGAGGNTIYF TGCGCCAGCAGCTTGGTTGGGGCGGGAGGAAACACCATATATTTT
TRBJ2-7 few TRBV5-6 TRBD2 CASSRGGTYEQYF TGTGCCAGCAGCCGCGGGGGGACCTACGAGCAGTACTTC
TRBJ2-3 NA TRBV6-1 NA CASSENQDTQYF TGTGCCAGCAGTGAAAACCAGGATACGCAGTATTTT
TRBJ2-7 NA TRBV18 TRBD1 CASSPKPGTGFYEQYF TGTGCCAGCTCACCAAAGCCTGGGACAGGATTCTACGAGCAGTACTTC
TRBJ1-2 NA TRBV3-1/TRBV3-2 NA CASSQAGDIRGGYTF TGTGCCAGCAGCCAAGCCGGGGACATCCGGGGTGGCTACACCTTC
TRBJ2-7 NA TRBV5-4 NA CASSLSQRASEQYF TGTGCCAGCAGCTTGAGCCAGCGGGCTTCCGAGCAGTACTTC
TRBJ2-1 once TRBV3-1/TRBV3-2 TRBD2 CASSQSLAGFNEQFF TGTGCCAGCAGCCAGTCACTAGCGGGATTCAATGAGCAGTTCTTC
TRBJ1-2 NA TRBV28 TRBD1 CASAPGTVYGYTF TGTGCCAGCGCCCCCGGGACAGTCTATGGCTACACCTTC
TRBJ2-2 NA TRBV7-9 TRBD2 CASSSGTSGAGELFF TGTGCCAGCAGCTCCGGGACTAGCGGTGCCGGGGAGCTGTTTTTT
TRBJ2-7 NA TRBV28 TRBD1 CASSGPIDRGSLYEQYF TGTGCCAGCAGTGGCCCAATCGACAGGGGATCCCTCTACGAGCAGTACTTC
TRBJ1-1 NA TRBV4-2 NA CASSQDADRNTEAFF TGTGCCAGCAGCCAAGATGCTGACAGGAACACTGAAGCTTTCTTT
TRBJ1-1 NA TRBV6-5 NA CASRRQAEAFF TGTGCCAGCAGGAGACAGGCTGAAGCTTTCTTT
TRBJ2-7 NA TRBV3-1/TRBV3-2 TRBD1 CASSQDPGQETYEQYF TGTGCCAGCAGCCAAGATCCGGGACAGGAGACCTACGAGCAGTACTTC
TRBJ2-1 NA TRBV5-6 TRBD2 CASSWRSGAEQFF TGTGCCAGCAGCTGGCGTAGCGGGGCCGAGCAGTTCTTC
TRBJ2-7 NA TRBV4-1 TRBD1 CASSQVGQGWNEQYF TGCGCCAGCAGCCAAGTCGGACAGGGGTGGAACGAGCAGTACTTC
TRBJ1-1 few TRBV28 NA CASSLYGAEAFF TGTGCCAGCAGTTTATACGGGGCTGAAGCTTTCTTT
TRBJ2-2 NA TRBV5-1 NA CASSLDSRGAANTGELFF TGCGCCAGCAGCTTGGATAGCAGGGGGGCCGCGAACACCGGGGAGCTGTTTTTT
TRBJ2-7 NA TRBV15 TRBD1 CATSREQGGLYEQYF TGTGCCACCAGCAGAGAACAAGGGGGCCTCTACGAGCAGTACTTC
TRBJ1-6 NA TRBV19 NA CASSILERSPLHF TGTGCCAGTAGTATATTGGAGCGTTCACCCCTCCACTTT
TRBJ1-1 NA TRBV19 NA CASSGRNTEAFF TGTGCCAGTTCCGGGAGAAACACTGAAGCTTTCTTT
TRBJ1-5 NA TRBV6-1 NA CASSLTAYSNQPQHF TGTGCCAGCAGTTTGACAGCTTATAGCAATCAGCCCCAGCATTTT
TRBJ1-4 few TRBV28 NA CASSATTSTVFF TGTGCCAGCAGTGCAACGACATCAACGGTGTTTTTT
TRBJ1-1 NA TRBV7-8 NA CASSLGGNAEAFF TGTGCCAGCAGCTTAGGGGGCAATGCTGAAGCTTTCTTT
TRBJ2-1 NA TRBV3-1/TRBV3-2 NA CASSQVGLPNEQFF TGTGCCAGCAGCCAGGTTGGGCTACCCAATGAGCAGTTCTTC
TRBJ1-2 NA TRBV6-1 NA CASSEGHWYGYTF TGTGCCAGCAGTGAAGGACACTGGTATGGCTACACCTTC
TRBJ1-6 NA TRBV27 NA CASSAPGVSPLHF TGTGCCAGCAGTGCCCCAGGGGTTTCACCCCTCCACTTT
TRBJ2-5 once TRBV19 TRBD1 CASSIGGTGGETQYF TGTGCCAGTAGTATAGGCGGGACAGGGGGGGAGACCCAGTACTTC
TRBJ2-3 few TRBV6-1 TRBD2 CASSEGREPGDTQYF TGTGCCAGCAGTGAAGGGCGGGAGCCAGGGGATACGCAGTATTTT
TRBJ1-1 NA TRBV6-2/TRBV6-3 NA CASSYQTVNTEAFF TGTGCCAGCAGTTACCAGACAGTGAACACTGAAGCTTTCTTT